Listed below are T cell receptor beta chains from one sample, sequenced in a study of control samples from healthy donors and cancer patients. The assay was immunoSEQ multiplex PCR, and TCRdb's table has in-frame clones only and misses some. The sample holds about 230,000 clones; roughly 87% are singletons and the top ten take approximately 12%. Sequencing used PBMCs. The receptors stem from a woman aged 55 to 70 with lung cancer. Both conserved end residues are part of each CDR3. Fields, in order: J gene, V gene, D gene, CDR3 protein, CDR3 DNA. A D gene is named only where the DNA matches it firmly.

j_gene: TRBJ1-1
v_gene: TRBV6-5
d_gene: NA
CDR3aa: CASSYSAPNTEAFF
CDR3nt: TGTGCCAGCAGTTACTCAGCACCGAACACTGAAGCTTTCTTT

j_gene: TRBJ1-6
v_gene: TRBV2
d_gene: NA
CDR3aa: CASRSDRYNSPLHF
CDR3nt: TGTGCCAGCAGGTCCGACCGATATAATTCACCCCTCCACTTT

j_gene: TRBJ2-5
v_gene: TRBV5-1
d_gene: TRBD2
CDR3aa: CASSINGGGKETQYF
CDR3nt: TGCGCCAGCAGCATCAACGGCGGGGGTAAAGAGACCCAGTACTTC

j_gene: TRBJ1-6
v_gene: TRBV2
d_gene: TRBD1
CDR3aa: CASSVDGTGPPLHF
CDR3nt: TGTGCCAGCAGTGTAGATGGGACAGGGCCACCCCTCCACTTT

j_gene: TRBJ2-7
v_gene: TRBV10-3
d_gene: NA
CDR3aa: CAITSNRDFNYEQYF
CDR3nt: TGTGCCATCACTTCTAACCGGGACTTCAACTACGAGCAGTACTTC

j_gene: TRBJ1-2
v_gene: TRBV5-4
d_gene: TRBD1
CDR3aa: CASSLALIGTGGDYGYTF
CDR3nt: TGTGCCAGCAGCTTGGCCTTGATTGGGACAGGGGGCGACTATGGCTACACCTTC

j_gene: TRBJ2-7
v_gene: TRBV2
d_gene: NA
CDR3aa: CASSSQGYEQHF
CDR3nt: TGTGCCAGCAGTAGCCAGGGGTACGAGCAGCACTTC

j_gene: TRBJ2-2
v_gene: TRBV14
d_gene: TRBD2
CDR3aa: CASSQFSGGIGELFF
CDR3nt: TGTGCCAGCAGCCAATTTTCGGGGGGTATCGGGGAGCTGTTTTTT

j_gene: TRBJ1-1
v_gene: TRBV29-1
d_gene: NA
CDR3aa: CSVEDGLYTEAFF
CDR3nt: TGCAGCGTTGAAGATGGCCTTTACACTGAAGCTTTCTTT

j_gene: TRBJ2-5
v_gene: TRBV10-3
d_gene: NA
CDR3aa: CAISEGLEETQYF
CDR3nt: TGTGCCATCAGTGAAGGACTCGAGGAGACCCAGTACTTC

j_gene: TRBJ1-4
v_gene: TRBV7-8
d_gene: NA
CDR3aa: CASSLEVGRNEKLFF
CDR3nt: TGTGCCAGCAGCTTAGAAGTTGGCAGGAATGAAAAACTGTTTTTT

j_gene: TRBJ2-1
v_gene: TRBV10-3
d_gene: TRBD2
CDR3aa: CATRGASGESYNEQFF
CDR3nt: TGTGCCACCCGAGGGGCTAGCGGGGAATCCTACAATGAGCAGTTCTTC

j_gene: TRBJ1-1
v_gene: TRBV9
d_gene: TRBD1
CDR3aa: CASSVQGQMNTEAFF
CDR3nt: TGTGCCAGCAGCGTACAGGGACAGATGAACACTGAAGCTTTCTTT

j_gene: TRBJ2-1
v_gene: TRBV6-1
d_gene: TRBD2
CDR3aa: CASSETSGGAPSRFF
CDR3nt: TGTGCCAGCAGTGAAACTAGCGGGGGGGCCCCGTCGCGGTTCTTC

j_gene: TRBJ2-7
v_gene: TRBV11-2
d_gene: TRBD1
CDR3aa: CASSSPTGLYEQYF
CDR3nt: TGTGCCAGCAGCTCCCCGACAGGGTTGTACGAGCAGTACTTC

j_gene: TRBJ2-3
v_gene: TRBV7-9
d_gene: NA
CDR3aa: CASSRSYSGTPSTDTQYF
CDR3nt: TGTGCCAGCAGCCGATCCTATTCCGGGACTCCTAGCACAGATACGCAGTATTTT

j_gene: TRBJ2-3
v_gene: TRBV5-1
d_gene: TRBD2
CDR3aa: CASKASGSADTQYF
CDR3nt: TGCGCCAGCAAGGCTAGCGGGAGTGCAGATACGCAGTATTTT